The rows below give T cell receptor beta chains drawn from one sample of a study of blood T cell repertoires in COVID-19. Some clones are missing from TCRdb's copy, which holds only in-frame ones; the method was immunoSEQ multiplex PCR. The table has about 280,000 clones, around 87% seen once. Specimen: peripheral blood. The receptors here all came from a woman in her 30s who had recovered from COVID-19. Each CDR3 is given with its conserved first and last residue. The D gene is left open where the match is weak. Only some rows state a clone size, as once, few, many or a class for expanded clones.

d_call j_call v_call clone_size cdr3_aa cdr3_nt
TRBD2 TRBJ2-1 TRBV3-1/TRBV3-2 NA CASNRRLAGSRSYNEQFF TGTGCCAGCAATCGTCGACTAGCGGGAAGTAGGTCCTACAATGAGCAGTTCTTC
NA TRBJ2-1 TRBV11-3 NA CASSLGMLAGNNEQFF TGTGCCAGCAGCTTAGGGATGCTAGCAGGAAACAATGAGCAGTTCTTC
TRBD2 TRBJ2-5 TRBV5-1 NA CASSDSSGGLQETQYF TGCGCCAGCAGCGACTCTAGCGGGGGGCTTCAAGAGACCCAGTACTTC
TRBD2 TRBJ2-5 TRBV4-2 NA CASSQGWTSGTQETQYF TGTGCCAGCAGCCAAGGATGGACTAGCGGCACCCAAGAGACCCAGTACTTC
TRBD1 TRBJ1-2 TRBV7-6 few CASSPTGNYGYTF TGTGCCAGCAGCCCGACAGGGAACTATGGCTACACCTTC
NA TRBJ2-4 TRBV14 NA CASSQDPAFRGKNIQYF TGTGCCAGCAGCCAAGATCCAGCTTTTAGGGGCAAAAACATTCAGTACTTC
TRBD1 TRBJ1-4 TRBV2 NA CASLFTGGSEKLFF TGTGCCAGCCTGTTTACAGGGGGCAGTGAAAAACTGTTTTTT
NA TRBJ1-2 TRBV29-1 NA CSVEVGQGPYGYTF TGCAGCGTTGAAGTGGGGCAGGGCCCCTATGGCTACACCTTC
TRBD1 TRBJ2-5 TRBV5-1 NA CASSQGQGETQYF TGCGCCAGCAGCCAGGGACAGGGGGAGACCCAGTACTTC
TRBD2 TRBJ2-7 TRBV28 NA CASSGGGDYEQYF TGTGCCAGCAGTGGGGGAGGGGACTACGAGCAGTACTTC
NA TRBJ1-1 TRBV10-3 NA CATRENTEAFF TGTGCCACCCGAGAGAACACTGAAGCTTTCTTT
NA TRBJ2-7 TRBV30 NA CAWRPRASYEQYF TGTGCCTGGAGACCCAGGGCGTCCTACGAGCAGTACTTC
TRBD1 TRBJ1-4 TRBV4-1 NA CASSHTGTGEKLFF TGCGCCAGCAGCCATACCGGGACAGGTGAAAAACTGTTTTTT
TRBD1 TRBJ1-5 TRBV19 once CASSIRGQGHQPQHF TGTGCCAGTAGTATTCGGGGACAGGGCCATCAGCCCCAGCATTTT
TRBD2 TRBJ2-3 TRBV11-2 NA CASSSEEREFPDTQYF TGTGCCAGCAGCTCCGAGGAGCGGGAGTTCCCAGATACGCAGTATTTT
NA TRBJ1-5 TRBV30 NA CAWSTLGGSQHF TGTGCCTGGAGTACCCTGGGGGGGTCCCAGCATTTT
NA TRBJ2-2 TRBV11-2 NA CASSLGRVDTGELFF TGTGCCAGCAGCTTAGGGAGGGTTGACACCGGGGAGCTGTTTTTT
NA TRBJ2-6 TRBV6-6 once CASRRGQLDSGANVLTF TGTGCCAGCAGGCGAGGACAGCTCGACTCTGGGGCCAACGTCCTGACTTTC
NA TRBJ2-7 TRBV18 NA CASSPDPRDSGRGQYF TGTGCCAGCTCACCGGATCCTCGGGACAGCGGGCGGGGGCAGTACTTC
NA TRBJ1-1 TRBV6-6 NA CASSYAGAEAFF TGTGCCAGCAGTTACGCCGGGGCTGAAGCTTTCTTT
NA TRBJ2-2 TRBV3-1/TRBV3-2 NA CASSHPWPPGELFF TGTGCCAGCAGCCATCCGTGGCCACCCGGGGAGCTGTTTTTT
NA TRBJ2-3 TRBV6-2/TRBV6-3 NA CASRPYHRDYNVDTQYF TGTGCCAGCAGACCTTATCACCGGGATTACAATGTGGATACGCAGTATTTT
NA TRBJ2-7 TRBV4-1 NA CASSQDGAGSSSYEQYF TGCGCCAGCAGCCAAGATGGGGCAGGCAGTAGCTCCTACGAGCAGTACTTC
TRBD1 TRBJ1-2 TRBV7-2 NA CASSLNRGNYGYTF TGTGCCAGCAGCTTAAACAGGGGTAACTATGGCTACACCTTC
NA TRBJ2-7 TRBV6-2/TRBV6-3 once CASSSSFSYEQYF TGTGCCAGCAGTTCCTCTTTTAGTTACGAGCAGTACTTC
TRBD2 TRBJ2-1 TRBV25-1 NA CASSEWSGSSYNEQFF TGTGCCAGCAGTGAATGGAGCGGGAGCTCCTACAATGAGCAGTTCTTC
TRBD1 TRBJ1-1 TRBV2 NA CASSPQGPPNGAFF TGTGCCAGCAGTCCACAGGGGCCCCCCAATGGAGCTTTCTTT
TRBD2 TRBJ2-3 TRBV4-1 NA CASSLRLAGDDTQYF TGCGCCAGCAGCCTGCGACTAGCGGGGGATGATACGCAGTATTTT
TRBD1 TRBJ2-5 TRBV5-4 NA CASSFDRGAETQYF TGTGCCAGCAGCTTCGACAGGGGGGCGGAGACCCAGTACTTC
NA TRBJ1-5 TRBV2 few CASSERRENQPQHF TGTGCCAGCAGTGAACGTCGGGAAAATCAGCCCCAGCATTTT
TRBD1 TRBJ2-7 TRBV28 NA CASSLTGGRNEQYF TGTGCCAGCAGTTTAACAGGGGGCAGGAACGAGCAGTACTTC
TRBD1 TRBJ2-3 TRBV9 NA CASSPEGQADTQYF TGTGCCAGCAGCCCAGAGGGACAGGCAGATACGCAGTATTTT
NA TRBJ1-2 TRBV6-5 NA CASARDNYGYTF TGTGCCAGCGCGAGGGATAACTATGGCTACACCTTC
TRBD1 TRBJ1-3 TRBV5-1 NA CASSPQGRSGNTIYF TGCGCCAGCAGCCCACAGGGGCGCTCTGGAAACACCATATATTTT
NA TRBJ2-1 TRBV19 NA CASSIDSGSYNEQFF TGTGCCAGTAGTATAGACAGCGGCTCCTACAATGAGCAGTTCTTC
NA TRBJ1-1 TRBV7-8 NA CASSFRRDRPNTEAFF TGTGCCAGCAGCTTCCGTCGCGACAGACCGAACACTGAAGCTTTCTTT
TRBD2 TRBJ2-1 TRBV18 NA CASSPPRGPGTSHENEQFF TGTGCCAGCTCACCTCCCCGAGGGCCCGGGACTAGCCATGAAAATGAGCAGTTCTTC
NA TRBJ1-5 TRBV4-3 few CASSQDQGLSQPQHF TGCGCCAGCAGCCAAGATCAGGGCCTAAGCCAGCCCCAGCATTTT
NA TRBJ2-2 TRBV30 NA CAWRSRLAGELFF TGTGCCTGGAGAAGCCGACTAGCCGGGGAGCTGTTTTTT
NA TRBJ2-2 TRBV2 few CASSERRLNTGELFF TGTGCCAGCAGTGAACGCAGGTTAAACACCGGGGAGCTGTTTTTT
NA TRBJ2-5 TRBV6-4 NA CASSDSGDQETQYF TGTGCCAGCAGTGACTCCGGGGACCAAGAGACCCAGTACTTC
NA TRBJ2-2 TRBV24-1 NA CATSDSGSGNTGELFF TGTGCCACCAGTGATTCCGGGTCGGGAAACACCGGAGAGCTGTTTTTT
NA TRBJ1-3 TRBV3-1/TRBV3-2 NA CASSQESRSGNTIYF TGTGCCAGCAGCCAAGAATCGCGCTCTGGAAACACCATATATTTT
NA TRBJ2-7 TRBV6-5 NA CASSYLGGRNEQYF TGTGCCAGCAGTTACTTGGGGGGAAGGAACGAGCAGTACTTC
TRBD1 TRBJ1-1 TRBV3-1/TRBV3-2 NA CASSPGVTGVTEAFF TGTGCCAGCAGCCCGGGGGTGACAGGGGTAACTGAAGCTTTCTTT
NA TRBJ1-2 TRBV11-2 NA CASSPTGGGRVYTF TGTGCCAGCAGCCCAACCGGGGGGGGGAGAGTCTACACCTTC
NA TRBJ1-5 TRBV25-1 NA CASSVQPQHF TGTGCCAGCTCGGTTCAGCCCCAGCATTTT
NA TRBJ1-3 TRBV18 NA CASSPGDSGNTIYF TGTGCCAGCTCACCGGGAGACTCTGGAAACACCATATATTTT
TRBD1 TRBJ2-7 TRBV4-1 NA CASSQAGTGSYEQYF TGCGCCAGCAGCCAAGCTGGGACAGGATCCTACGAGCAGTACTTC
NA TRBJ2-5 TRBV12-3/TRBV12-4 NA CASSPNVRETQYF TGTGCCAGCAGTCCCAACGTCCGGGAGACCCAGTACTTC